This T cell receptor beta chain was found in a study of cytomegalovirus exposure and HLA in healthy donors (dated by TCRdb to 2016 to 2017). Study-level background: An earlier analysis of roughly 500 of the donors reported about 260 Gb of sequence data and some 110 million unique TCR beta sequences obtained from 150 million to 200 million T cells. In a later genetic analysis, genome-wide SNP genotypes for about 65% of the 666 donors were used, and that subset was treated as a discovery cohort. Donor age, sex, ethnicity and CMV serostatus were compiled together with the repertoire data. The T cell repertoires of some 670 subjects were profiled by immunosequencing and related to cytomegalovirus serostatus. Roughly five DR-DQ haplotypes were handled as single units for association and clustering because linkage in the cohort was strong. The study aimed to test whether cataloging public T cell receptors could reveal signatures of past pathogen exposure. Typing coverage differed by locus: A, B, C, DRB1 and DQB1 were typed in roughly 620-630 donors, DQA1 in about 500, DPA1 in around 610, and DPB1 in approximately 450. Along with the approximately 700-subject first cohort, a separate validation cohort of some 130 different subjects was used. To predict cytomegalovirus infection status, the study brought together high-throughput TCR immunosequencing, statistical association of individual TCRs with disease status, and machine learning. Every discovery cohort repertoire had been produced on one sequencing platform. An early release that covered about 640 HLA-typed donors contained 250 to 350 gigabases of sequencing data and tens of millions of unique TCR sequences. In the later analysis, no new phenotypic data were used to find candidate immune exposures; instead, reliance was placed on TCR beta sequences and their occurrence across donors. An earlier analysis of fewer than 700 of the donors applied high-throughput TCR beta sequencing to assess whether each TCR beta V gene segment acted as functional or pseudogenic. Across about 380 genotyped donors of the cohort, an average of roughly 250,000 unique TCR beta nucleotide sequences per donor were sequenced, and approximately 19% of those sequences were non-productive. Among the roughly 390 genotyped donors, about 83% belonged to the genetic ancestry cluster associated with self-reported Caucasian donors. A later analysis re-analyzed previously published TCR beta repertoires from 650 to 800 donors and added high-resolution HLA genotyping to study TCR occurrence patterns. HLA typing covered class I and class II loci at four-digit resolution. The paper as a whole reports these results and caveats: The cohort was sequenced for TCR beta chains only, and without alpha or paired-chain data the features that could be detected were limited. Roughly 17 rarely observed V segments, including chromosome 9 orphons, were excluded from the earlier analysis of about 600 of the donors because counts were too low. In both the original and validation cohorts, the classifier was reported to diagnose cytomegalovirus status with high specificity and sensitivity. A later analysis reported that several top co-occurrence clusters appeared linked to parvovirus B19, influenza, CMV and Epstein-Barr virus. Assigning TCR associations to individual alleles was difficult when HLA alleles, especially DR and DQ, strongly co-occurred. A later analysis associated around 16,000 TCR beta sequences with specific HLA alleles at a false discovery rate of 0.05. The authors suggested that the approach could potentially be generalized to other disease states and immunological phenotypes. The sequencing pipeline was judged likely to have produced a cluster of highly shared sequence variants as a technical artifact. A total of about 180 TCR beta chains were listed by the study as associated with cytomegalovirus. Because the 87-base-pair reads could not distinguish some IMGT-functional V segments, including TRBV6-2 and TRBV6-3, those segments were excluded. Most CMV-associated TCR beta chains appeared to be HLA-restricted in a later analysis, and the HLA associations seemed to be driven largely by CMV exposure. For the cohort, immune exposure information was limited to CMV serostatus. In a later analysis, the rate of TCR association differed among HLA loci, with DRB1 alleles having the most associated TCRs and HLA-C alleles having the fewest. Because HLA typing was missing for some donors at each locus, association tests included only the typed subset. Broadly in line with IMGT annotations, most TCR beta V segments showed up in productive rearrangements about 87% or about 30% of the time in an earlier analysis of around 550 of the donors. In a later genetic analysis, fewer N-insertions in productive TCRs were reported among donors in an Asian-associated ancestry cluster than the roughly 670-donor mean. Compared with equally common non-associated chains, HLA-associated TCR beta chains in a later analysis were more clonally expanded and had lower generation probabilities. Presence/absence analyses assumed roughly uniform sequencing depth across donors, an assumption that may not hold. Across donors, most TCR sequences were observed very rarely, whereas some public TCRs were present in many individuals. Correlated functional status among segregating V segments might reflect linkage disequilibrium, but an unknown experimental factor could not be ruled out. A further reported finding was that TCR beta sequences accurately predicted the HLA-A and HLA-B alleles for most subjects in the first cohort. In vitro tests confirmed that a few of the cytomegalovirus-associated TCR beta chains recognize cytomegalovirus antigens. A later genetic analysis associated a missense DCLRE1C variant with V-gene and J-gene trimming of TCR beta chains, and an independent cohort replicated the association.

On this clone: Which antigen it targets is not known. There are no base qualities to consult, and no much larger clone falls within one base.

Library preparation employed the immunoSEQ multiplex PCR assay. A mixture of 60 forward primers for TCR Vbeta segments and 13 reverse primers for TCR Jbeta segments was used in the multiplex PCR. Amplification of the CDR3 region of rearranged TCR beta genes was performed with a multiplex PCR assay on genomic DNA. The amplified TCR beta libraries were sequenced on the Illumina HiSeq System as 87-base-pair reads. As for how the authors treated the data: A later analysis counted about 82 million unique TCR beta chains across the roughly 700 repertoires, and around 9.9 million of these chains were shared by at least two donors. A nearest-neighbor algorithm error-corrected the raw reads and collapsed the reads into unique sequences, merging closely related sequences to remove PCR and sequencing errors. V, D and J gene segments were assigned by aligning CDR3 sequences to IMGT reference sequences. Each retained sequence needed at least a six-nucleotide match to both a V gene segment and a J gene segment. A rearrangement counted as productive if the CDR3 had no stop codons and remained in frame with V and J, and every other rearrangement counted as non-productive. CDR3 was defined by IMGT convention, running from the second conserved V-encoded cysteine to the conserved J-encoded phenylalanine. The earlier analysis of 550 to 650 of the donors excluded any sequence lacking an unambiguous match to a single V gene segment. In an earlier analysis of 587 of the donors, a V segment was called functional when productive rearrangements were above 56.7%, and segregating when the standard deviation between donors exceeded 5%. A statistical classification framework was built to diagnose cytomegalovirus status from the catalog of TCR beta chain sequences. A later analysis assigned V and J genes by comparing TCR nucleotide sequences with IMGT/GENE-DB human TR gene sequences. The TCRdist pipeline was used in a later analysis to assign CDR3 sequences and most-parsimonious VDJ recombination scenarios. In a later analysis, each TCR beta chain was defined by its CDR3 amino acid sequence together with its V-gene family, and reads without a unique V-gene family were excluded. A later analysis removed 592 highly shared, low-generation-probability nucleotide sequences to deal with suspected cross-contamination and a sequencing artifact. In a later analysis, a clonal expansion index was calculated for each public chain from normalized within-repertoire ranks of inferred template counts. A later analysis computed generation probabilities with a VDJ recombination model fitted to out-of-frame rearrangements, and checked the results against IGoR. In a later analysis, TCR-TCR, TCR-HLA and TCR-CMV co-occurrence was scored with hypergeometric tests, and a repertoire-size bias correction was applied to TCR pairs. To estimate false discovery rates, a later analysis permuted the HLA or CMV assignments 20 times. In a later analysis, co-occurring TCRs were grouped with DBSCAN, and TCRdist sequence similarity was added when clustering was performed within HLA-allele-positive subsets. For co-occurrence clustering, repertoires with fewer than 30,000 or more than 120,000 public chains were excluded, along with roughly five repertoires with anomalous nucleotide sharing. In its TCRdb copy, this immuneACCESS table keeps in-frame sequences only and misses some clones. Where compared with another copy, unresolved V genes explain less than half of these, and the others have no known cause. V, J and clone size were drawn from that table, and D and trimming were deduced from the DNA. Counted in this sample were 150,000 to 170,000 clones; roughly 80% of them appeared once. 7.7% of the sample rests with the top ten.

The cohort consisted of 666 healthy bone marrow donors. At the time of sampling, every cohort member was nominally healthy, though immune exposures that went unrecorded were likely present. The donor was CMV seropositive and belonged to the group of more than 250 seropositive cohort members. A peripheral blood sample was provided by each donor, and peripheral blood mononuclear cells were used for TCR beta sequencing. The Qiagen DNeasy Blood Extraction Kit was used to extract genomic DNA from the blood cell samples. Based on the germline V gene (reference sequence), the CDR1 and CDR2 sequences are WNHNN and SYGVQD. V ends up 6 bases short and J 7 bases short, with an unmatched junction base count of 6. Its CDR3 holds 14 amino acids, cysteine through phenylalanine. Only CDR3 DNA remains: 42 bases, in frame from the first base.

Sequenced material: PBMCs. The rearranged chain carries TRBV10-1 and TRBJ1-4, and 9 junctional nucleotides match TRBD1. The receptor comes from a young man in good health and CMV-seropositive. The CDR3 region reads CASSTGGPGEKLFF. DNA sequence: TGCGCCAGCAGCACAGGGGGCCCGGGTGAAAAACTGTTTTTT.